This entry is about one T cell receptor beta chain. Trimming removed 8 bases at V and 3 bases at J, with 20 bases between. The germline V gene has CDR1 MNHNS and CDR2 SASEGT. This CDR3 is built from 15 residues. The data are from a study of cytomegalovirus exposure and HLA in healthy donors. Use of 60 Vbeta and 13 Jbeta primers characterized the PCR. TCRdb keeps only in-frame clones here, not all; method: immunoSEQ multiplex PCR. The data hold over 100,000 clones, with 77% observed a single time. The clonotype comes from a male donor in good health and CMV-seropositive. What was sequenced was PBMCs. The chain uses TRBV6-1 and TRBJ2-7, with D possibly being TRBD2 (7 bases). The CDR3 coding sequence is TGTGCCAGCGGGAGGGGGGGGTCCATCCTCTACGAGCAGTACTTC. The encoded protein is CASGRGGSILYEQYF.